Following are 18 T cell receptor beta chains from one sample sequenced in a study of cytomegalovirus exposure and HLA in healthy donors listed by TCRdb under 2017. Library prep was done by the immunoSEQ multiplex PCR assay. For the multiplex PCR, a mixture combining 60 forward primers for TCR Vbeta segments and 13 reverse primers for TCR Jbeta segments was used. TCRdb provides this immuneACCESS table in a form limited to in-frame rearrangements. Some clones are lacking; in checked studies, under half of them reflect an unresolved V gene, and why the rest are absent is not known. Within this sample are 110,000 to 150,000 clones, with 75% to 80% of them counted one time only. About 1.7% of the sample belongs to the ten largest clones. The sample consisted of PBMCs. The receptors originated from a woman in her thirties in good health and CMV-seronegative.

The J gene is TRBJ1-2, the V gene TRBV2; possibly TRBD1 for D (6 bases). This CDR3 has 14 residues. V was shortened by 8 bases and J by 4 bases, with 17 bases between the two germline ends. The germline gives CDR1 SNHLY, CDR2 FYNNEI. CDR3 region: CASSFGTPAYGYTF. DNA of the CDR3: TGTGCCAGCTCCTTTGGGACACCCGCCTATGGCTACACCTTC.

V and J are TRBV2 and TRBJ1-5, with 10 bases identical to TRBD1. Trimming took 6 bases from V and 2 from J; bases not matched to a gene: 10. Germline V gives CDR1 SNHLY, CDR2 FYNNEI. The CDR3 sequence is 17 residues long. In DNA form, the CDR3 reads TGTGCCAGCAGGCGGGACAGGGGCGCGTATGGCAATCAGCCCCAGCATTTT. Encoded protein: CASRRDRGAYGNQPQHF.

The J gene is TRBJ1-2, the V gene TRBV7-2, with D uncertain. The V gene lost 4 bases and the J gene lost 4 bases, with 4 bases spanning the gap. This CDR3 has 11 residues. From germline, CDR1 is SGHTA and CDR2 FQGNSA. CDR3 bases: TGTGCCAGCAGCTCAGGCTATGGCTACACCTTC. It encodes CASSSGYGYTF.

V usage is TRBV28 and J usage is TRBJ2-2; TRBD1 agrees at 9 bases. The CDR3 consists of 16 residues. With V trimmed by 3 bases and J by 8 bases, 10 bases remained unmatched. Germline CDR1 is MDHEN and CDR2 is SYDVKM. The CDR3: CASSFTGTGFLGELFF. CDR3 DNA: TGTGCCAGCAGTTTCACCGGGACAGGGTTCTTGGGGGAGCTGTTTTTT. Looking up the rest from reference TRBV28 and TRBJ2-2 gives the full variable domain: DVKVTQSSRYLVKRTGEKVFLECVQDMDHENMFWYRQDPGLGLRLIYFSYDVKMKEKGDIPEGYSVSREKKERFSLILESASTNQTSMYLCASSFTGTGFLGELFFGEGSRLTVL.

On this clone: Other DNA sequences of this sample code for an identical CDR3. The chain couples TRBV15 to TRBJ1-1, with 10 bases fitting TRBD1. The CDR3 extends over 14 amino acids. Per germline, CDR1 LNHNV and CDR2 YYDKDF (reference sequence). V gave up 3 bases and J gave up 4 bases; unmatched junction bases: 2. This CDR3 is CATSRDRGGTEAFF. For the CDR3, the DNA is TGTGCCACCAGCAGGGACAGGGGGGGCACTGAAGCTTTCTTT.

This rearrangement joins TRBV4-1 to TRBJ2-7, with a possible D match to TRBD1 (5 bases). The CDR3 covers 14 residues. V dropped 0 bases and J dropped 3 bases, with 9 bases sitting between them. The germline V gene encodes CDR1 MGHRA and CDR2 YSYEKL. CDR3 bases: TGCGCCAGCAGCCAAGAAGACAGTCTCTACGAGCAGTACTTC. Translation: CASSQEDSLYEQYF.

The V call is TRBV6-5, the J call TRBJ1-1; D ambiguous. The CDR3 has 12 amino acids. Between the trimmed V and J ends, which lost 5 bases and 3 bases, there was a span of 7 bases. Germline CDR1 reads MNHEY; CDR2 reads SVGAGI. This CDR3 is CASSTYDTEAFF. The CDR3 nucleotides are TGTGCCAGCAGTACTTATGACACTGAAGCTTTCTTT.

The chain joins TRBV6-1 to TRBJ1-5; 9 bases match TRBD1. Germline V gene sequence: CDR1 MNHNS, CDR2 SASEGT. The CDR3 runs to 15 residues. The V and J ends lost 6 bases and 4 bases, in that order; junction bases with no gene match: 7. The CDR3 reads CASSTGTGPNQPQHF. CDR3 coding DNA: TGTGCCAGCAGCACCGGGACAGGGCCGAATCAGCCCCAGCATTTT.

This chain uses TRBV4-2 with TRBJ2-5; D possibly corresponds to TRBD1 (5 bases). CDR1 is LGHNA and CDR2 is YNFKEQ in the germline V gene. The length of the CDR3 is 12 residues. V was clipped by 8 bases and J by 5 bases, with 12 bases between them. The CDR3 loop reads CASGAEGETQYF. The CDR3 DNA is TGTGCCAGCGGGGCAGAAGGCGAGACCCAGTACTTC.

The chain has TRBV6-1 and TRBJ1-4; 7 bases match TRBD1. V was clipped by 11 bases and J by 5 bases; unmatched bases: 14. From germline, CDR1 is MNHNS and CDR2 SASEGT. CDR3 length: 15 residues. The CDR3 protein is CASQGDSYSNEKLFF. CDR3 nucleotide sequence: TGTGCCTCCCAGGGGGACAGTTACTCGAATGAAAAACTGTTTTTT.

The chain recombines TRBV19 with TRBJ1-6, with TRBD1 as a possible D gene (5 bases). V lost 6 bases to trimming and J lost 0 bases, with 15 bases between them. The CDR3 spans 17 residues. Germline V gene lookup returns CDR1 LNHDA and CDR2 SQIVND (reference sequence). The CDR3 spells CASRPGTASSYNSPLHF. CDR3 nucleotide sequence: TGTGCCAGTAGACCCGGGACTGCGAGCTCCTATAATTCACCCCTCCACTTT.

The DNA of the CDR3 is TGTGCCAGCAGTCTCCGGGGTTCACAGGGGAACACTGAAGCTTTCTTT. Translating gives CASSLRGSQGNTEAFF. The chain uses TRBV27 and TRBJ1-1, with D perhaps matching TRBD1 (6 bases). CDR1 MNHEY and CDR2 SMNVEV come from the germline V gene (reference sequence). The CDR3 totals 16 residues. Trimming shortened V by 5 bases and J by 1 base, and 17 bases separated the two germline ends.

There are a few counts of this clone. The CDR3 loop is CASSQRTSDDTQYF. The CDR3 bases are TGTGCCAGCAGCCAAAGGACTAGCGACGATACGCAGTATTTT. V and J are TRBV4-2 and TRBJ2-3; 9 nucleotides match TRBD2. Trimming at V came to 2 bases and at J to 6 bases, leaving 3 bases not matched to a gene. The germline V gene has CDR1 LGHNA and CDR2 YNFKEQ. The CDR3 spans 14 residues.

This rearrangement joins TRBV5-6 to TRBJ2-1, with 7 nucleotides matching TRBD1. This CDR3 comprises 15 residues. Germline V gives CDR1 SGHDT, CDR2 YYEEEE. The V and J ends lost 4 bases and 0 bases, in that order; junction bases with no gene match: 4. The CDR3 coding sequence is TGTGCCAGCAGCCAAGGACAGGCCTCCTACAATGAGCAGTTCTTC. Translation gives CASSQGQASYNEQFF.

In its sample, this clone was seen a few times. The same CDR3 is also encoded by other DNA sequences in this sample. This chain joins TRBV7-2 and TRBJ1-5, with TRBD1 identical over 11 bases. With V trimmed by 3 bases and J by 4 bases, 2 bases remained unmatched. The germline V gene encodes CDR1 SGHTA and CDR2 FQGNSA. This CDR3 region has 15 residues. The CDR3 sequence is CASSLDRGRNQPQHF. The CDR3 DNA reads TGTGCCAGCAGCTTGGACAGGGGGCGGAATCAGCCCCAGCATTTT.

The rearrangement links TRBV11-2 to TRBJ2-7, with TRBD1 as a possible D gene (6 bases). V shed 3 bases and J shed 6 bases, with 12 bases lying between them. The CDR3 is 13 residues long. Germline-derived CDR1 and CDR2 are SGHAT and FQNNGV. The CDR3 bases are TGTGCCAGCAGCTTTCTACAGGGCGGCGAGCAGTACTTC. Translation: CASSFLQGGEQYF.

This chain uses TRBV5-4 with TRBJ1-6; perhaps TRBD1 as D (6 bases). CDR3 length: 14 amino acids. Germline V gene data show CDR1 as SGHNT and CDR2 as YYREEE (reference sequence). The germline V and J ends were trimmed by 1 base and 11 bases, with 13 bases remaining between them. The DNA of the CDR3 is TGTGCCAGCAGCTTGACAGGGCCTGAAACACCCCTCCACTTT. This translates into CASSLTGPETPLHF.

The CDR3 protein is CAWSGTRNEKLFF. The CDR3 DNA sequence: TGTGCCTGGAGCGGGACACGGAATGAAAAACTGTTTTTT. The chain is built from TRBV30 and TRBJ1-4, with TRBD1 as a possible D gene (6 bases). Between the trimmed V and J ends, which lost 3 bases and 5 bases, there was a span of 10 bases. Germline V gene sequence: CDR1 GTSNPN, CDR2 SVGIG (reference sequence). The CDR3 is 13 amino acids.